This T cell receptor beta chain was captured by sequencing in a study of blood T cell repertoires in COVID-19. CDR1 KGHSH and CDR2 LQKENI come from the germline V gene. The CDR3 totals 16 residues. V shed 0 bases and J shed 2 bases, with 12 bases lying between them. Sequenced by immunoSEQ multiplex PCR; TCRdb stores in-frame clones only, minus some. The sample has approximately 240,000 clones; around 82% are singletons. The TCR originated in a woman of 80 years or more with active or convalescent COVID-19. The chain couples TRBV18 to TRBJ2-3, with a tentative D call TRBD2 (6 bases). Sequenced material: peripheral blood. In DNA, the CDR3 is TGTGCCAGCTCACCACCGGGCGGGGCCCTCACAGATACGCAGTATTTT. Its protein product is CASSPPGGALTDTQYF.